The 31 T cell receptor beta chains below were found in one sample sequenced in a study of tumor and adjacent non-tumor tissue in lung cancer. No cell sorting was done before RNA was extracted from the tissue. This non-tumor lung sample came from over 3 cm beyond the tumor edge. A modified ARM-PCR protocol with three rounds of nested PCR amplified TCRbeta. Using its own MiXCR run on the multiplex PCR reads, TCRdb lists one record per CDR3 protein. This table has about 75,000 distinct CDR3 sequences, 65% to 75% appearing once. Sequenced material: distant non-tumor lung tissue. The receptors were gathered from a woman aged 45-65 years with non-small cell lung cancer.

The chain is built from TRBV11-2 and TRBJ2-7, with TRBD2 as a possible D gene (6 bases). This CDR3 is built from 13 residues. CDR1 and CDR2 (germline): SGHAT, FQNNGV. V lost 5 bases and J 12 bases, leaving 20 bases between the germline ends. The CDR3 bases are TGTGCCAGCAGCATAGCGGCTGGGTACGAGACGTACTTC. Amino acid sequence: CASSIAAGYETYF.

The chain is built from TRBV10-2 and TRBJ2-3; D is unclear. CDR1 WSHSY and CDR2 SAAADI come from the germline V gene. Trimming removed 9 bases from V and 4 bases from J, with 8 bases in between. The CDR3 runs 11 residues. The CDR3 here is CASIEADTQYF. CDR3 coding DNA: TGCGCCAGTATTGAGGCAGATACGCAGTATTTT.

Details on this clonotype: A read error may explain this, as a much larger clone is one base away. The chain couples TRBV6-1 to TRBJ2-2, with D perhaps TRBD1 or TRBD2 (5 bases each). This CDR3 has 17 residues. CDR1 and CDR2 (germline): MNHNS, SASEGT. Trimming took off 7 bases at V and 5 bases at J, with 23 bases between the two ends. CDR3 residues: CASTHLPGATGTGELFF. DNA for the CDR3: TGTGCCAGCACCCACTTGCCCGGGGCTACAGGAACCGGGGAGCTGTTTTTT.

The sample holds many counts of this clonotype. This chain joins TRBV6-5 and TRBJ2-6, with D unclear. The V end lost 2 bases, the J end lost 0 bases, and 5 bases lay between the germline ends. Germline assignment: CDR1 MNHEY and CDR2 SVGAGI. The CDR3 spans 15 residues. CDR3 loop: CASSYQASGANVLTF. In DNA form, the CDR3 reads TGTGCCAGCAGTTACCAGGCCTCTGGGGCCAACGTCCTGACTTTC.

The chain uses TRBV28 and TRBJ1-5; unclear D gene. With 11 bases removed from V and 3 bases from J, the gap between germline ends came to 11 bases. This CDR3 contains 12 residues. Germline V gives CDR1 MDHEN, CDR2 SYDVKM. The CDR3 region has the DNA TGTGCCTTGTCTGGCAACAATCAGCCCCAGCATTTT. Its protein product is CALSGNNQPQHF.

This clonotype has a count of ten or more. The chain carries TRBV10-3 and TRBJ2-7, with D possibly matching TRBD1 (6 bases). Germline lookup yields CDR1 ENHRY and CDR2 SYGVKD. CDR3 length equals 13 residues. Trimming took off 5 bases at V and 0 bases at J, with 8 bases between the two ends. The CDR3 protein is CAISPDSSYEQYF. DNA of the CDR3: TGTGCCATCAGTCCGGACAGCTCCTACGAGCAGTACTTC.

About this clonotype itself: At one end the junction does not follow the germline gene, possibly because of a read error. This chain links TRBV29-1 with TRBJ2-2; 11 nucleotides line up with TRBD2. Germline V gives CDR1 SQVTM, CDR2 ANQGSEA. The CDR3 has 14 amino acids. The CDR3 is CSVGTSGNIGGLFF. Here the CDR3 DNA reads TGCAGCGTGGGGACTAGCGGTAACATTGGGGGGCTGTTTTTT.

With regard to this clonotype: This may be a read error, as it is one base from a much larger clone. The CDR3 DNA follows: TGTGCCAGCAGCCGCTCGGGAGCCTCAATCTACGAGCAGTACTTC. Amino acids: CASSRSGASIYEQYF. V and J are TRBV6-2 or TRBV6-3 and TRBJ2-7; TRBD2 is a possible D gene (6 bases). Germline lookup yields CDR1 MNHEY and CDR2 SVGEGT. With 6 bases removed from V and 3 bases from J, the gap between germline ends came to 18 bases. The length of the CDR3 is 15 residues.

This clonotype occurred many times. The chain couples TRBV24-1 to TRBJ2-1; maybe TRBD2 (6 bases). Per germline, CDR1 KGHDR and CDR2 SFDVKD. The CDR3 covers 13 residues. Trimming stripped 4 bases from V and 12 bases from J, with 15 bases between. The CDR3: CATSELTSSRQFF. The CDR3 DNA is TGTGCCACCAGTGAACTGACTAGTTCTCGGCAGTTCTTC.

This sequence joins TRBV20-1 and TRBJ2-7; D possibly uses TRBD1 or TRBD2 (5 bases each). Per germline, CDR1 DFQATT and CDR2 SNEGSKA (reference sequence). The CDR3 has 15 amino acids. The ends were cut back, 3 bases at V and 6 bases at J, with 21 bases in the middle. CDR3 DNA sequence: TGCAGTGCTAGTGCCGGGACGTCGAGTGTCACCGAGCAGTACTTC. Amino acids: CSASAGTSSVTEQYF.

This clonotype was counted at least ten times. The chain employs TRBV6-1 and TRBJ2-1; the match to TRBD2 covers 12 bases. The J segment lost 8 bases and the V segment lost 1 base, leaving 3 bases of the junction unmatched. Germline V gives CDR1 MNHNS, CDR2 SASEGT. The CDR3 runs to 15 residues. CDR3: CASSEVTSGSYEQFF. The DNA of the CDR3 is TGTGCCAGCAGTGAAGTGACTAGCGGGAGCTATGAGCAGTTCTTC.

About this clonotype itself: The junction does not match germline at one end; this may be a read error. This chain uses TRBV20-1 with TRBJ2-5; a possible D gene is TRBD2 (5 bases). The CDR3 runs to 14 residues. Germline assignment: CDR1 DFQATT and CDR2 SNEGSKA (reference sequence). The chain's CDR3 is CSARESLSGEAQYF. The CDR3 DNA reads as TGCAGTGCTAGAGAGAGCCTGAGCGGAGAGGCCCAGTACTTC.

This clonotype was detected a few times. This may come from a read error, since a much larger clone is one base off. V usage is TRBV4-3 and J usage is TRBJ2-5, with D unresolved. CDR1 and CDR2 (germline): LGHNA, YSLEER. The CDR3 spans 14 residues. The CDR3 reads CASNQDMALETQYF. CDR3 nucleotides: TGCGCCAGCAACCAAGATATGGCGCTGGAGACCCAGTACTTC.

J is TRBJ1-6 and V is TRBV6-5; 9 positions match TRBD1. V shed 6 bases and J 7 bases; nucleotides not matched to a gene: 4. The CDR3 has 14 residues. CDR1 MNHEY and CDR2 SVGAGI come from the germline V gene. The CDR3 DNA reads TGTGCCAGCAGACTACAGGGGGCCAATTCACCCCTCCACTTT. It codes for CASRLQGANSPLHF.

At least ten counts were recorded for this clonotype. The chain is built from TRBV20-1 and TRBJ2-7, with D possibly being TRBD1 or TRBD2 (5 bases each). Trimming took off 6 bases at V and 6 bases at J, with 24 bases between the two ends. This CDR3 region has 15 residues. Germline V gene lookup returns CDR1 DFQATT and CDR2 SNEGSKA (reference sequence). CDR3 DNA: TGCAGTGCCCACCCTTACGGGACGCTCGGGCTCGAGCAGTACTTC. Translation: CSAHPYGTLGLEQYF.

The chain links TRBV11-2 to TRBJ2-7, with TRBD1 matching 7 bases. V was clipped by 1 base and J by 12 bases; unmatched bases: 15. This CDR3 is 15 amino acids long. Looked up from germline, CDR1 is SGHAT and CDR2 is FQNNGV. The CDR3 sequence is CASSLAPGTDYERYF. DNA of the CDR3: TGTGCCAGCAGCTTAGCCCCCGGGACAGATTACGAACGGTACTTC.

Only one count was recorded for this clonotype. V and J are TRBV20-1 and TRBJ2-2; D is possibly TRBD2 (5 bases). The CDR3 spans 15 residues. V was cut by 2 bases and J by 7 bases, with 17 bases left in between. Germline lookup yields CDR1 DFQATT and CDR2 SNEGSKA (reference sequence). The CDR3 DNA is TGCAGTGCTAGATCCTTGATAGGGAGCATCGGGGAGCTGTTTTTT. Translation: CSARSLIGSIGELFF.

To note about this clonotype: A much more abundant neighbour one base away suggests this may be a read error. This chain links TRBV6-2 or TRBV6-3 with TRBJ2-5; TRBD2 might be the D (5 bases). Trimming cost V 3 bases and J 6 bases, with 14 bases left between them. Germline V gives CDR1 MNHEY, CDR2 SVGEGT. This CDR3 region has 14 residues. CDR3: CASSYVASGKTQYF. CDR3 nucleotides: TGTGCCAGCAGTTATGTAGCCTCCGGGAAGACCCAGTACTTC.

This clonotype was detected a few times. A much more abundant neighbour one base away suggests this may be a read error. The gene calls are TRBV7-9 and TRBJ2-1, with D maybe TRBD1 (6 bases). Trimming stripped 3 bases from V and 1 base from J, with 10 bases between. The CDR3 has 15 amino acids. Germline assignment: CDR1 SEHNR and CDR2 FQNEAQ (reference sequence). CDR3 in DNA: TGTGCCAGCAGCTTGGAACAGGGTTCCTACAATGAGCAGTTCTTC. Protein product: CASSLEQGSYNEQFF.

Regarding this clonotype: No conserved phenylalanine or tryptophan ends this CDR3, so it is likely a read error. V and J are TRBV6-6 and TRBJ2-1; D is ambiguous. The CDR3 totals 13 residues. Germline CDR1 reads MNHNY; CDR2 reads SVGAGI (reference sequence). The CDR3 here is CASTQTLLSEQFL. CDR3 bases: TGTGCTAGCACCCAGACCCTTCTGAGTGAGCAGTTCCTC.

With regard to this clonotype: This may come from a read error, since a much larger clone is one base off. The V and J genes are TRBV20-1 and TRBJ2-5; the D gene is possibly TRBD2 (6 bases). The ends were cut back, 6 bases at V and 1 base at J, with 27 bases in the middle. The CDR3 length is 18 residues. In germline, CDR1 is DFQATT, CDR2 SNEGSKA (reference sequence). In DNA, the CDR3 is TGCAGTGCCCCCCGCGAGGGCAGGAGGGAAGGCTTCCAAGAGACCCAGTACTTC. Amino acid sequence: CSAPREGRREGFQETQYF.

DNA of the CDR3: TGCAGTGATGGTAGTGAGGCGACAGGCTACGAGCAGTACTTC. Protein sequence: CSDGSEATGYEQYF. The V call is TRBV20-1, the J call TRBJ2-7, with D perhaps TRBD1 (6 bases). V was cut by 7 bases and J by 3 bases, with 19 bases left in between. This CDR3 comprises 14 residues. The germline CDR1 and CDR2 sequences are DFQATT and SNEGSKA (reference sequence).

Turning to this clonotype: Sequence at one end of the junction differs from germline and may be a read error. The rearrangement joins TRBV11-2 to TRBJ2-7; weak D call: TRBD2 (6 bases). Germline V gene sequence: CDR1 SGHAT, CDR2 FQNNGV. This CDR3 spans 15 amino acids. The CDR3 DNA sequence: TGTGCCAGTAGCCCTTGGGCTAGCGATTCCTACGAGCAGTGCTTC. It encodes CASSPWASDSYEQCF.

V is TRBV7-9 and J is TRBJ2-3; a weak D match, TRBD1 (5 bases). The CDR3 covers 15 residues. V gave up 5 bases and J gave up 6 bases, with 18 bases separating them. The germline V gene encodes CDR1 SEHNR and CDR2 FQNEAQ (reference sequence). The CDR3 region is CASSPRKGAEDTQYF. The CDR3, as DNA: TGTGCCAGCAGCCCTCGAAAAGGGGCTGAGGATACGCAGTATTTT.

The J gene is TRBJ1-2, the V gene TRBV6-6; TRBD1 might be the D (6 bases). Looked up from germline, CDR1 is MNHNY and CDR2 is SVGAGI (reference sequence). The CDR3 sequence is 14 residues long. Trimming pared 10 bases from V and 5 bases from J, leaving 20 bases between. Here the CDR3 DNA reads TGTGCCAACATTGCCGGGACAAATAATTATGGCTACACCTTC. Translated: CANIAGTNNYGYTF.

This clonotype was observed many times. This rearrangement joins TRBV14 to TRBJ2-2; D unresolved. The germline V and J ends were trimmed by 0 bases and 6 bases, with 5 bases remaining between them. There are 13 residues in the CDR3. Germline CDR1 SGHDN, CDR2 FVKESK. The CDR3 sequence is CASSQEYPGELFF. The DNA for the CDR3 is TGTGCCAGCAGCCAAGAATATCCCGGGGAGCTGTTTTTT.

This clonotype was observed a few times. The junction shows a germline mismatch at one end, possibly a read error. This rearrangement joins TRBV11-1 to TRBJ2-1; TRBD1 is a possible D gene (5 bases). There are 13 residues in the CDR3. Germline CDR1 reads SGHAT; CDR2 reads FQDESV (reference sequence). In DNA form, the CDR3 reads TGTGCCAGCAGCTTACCTCCCCTGGATGAACAGGTCTTC. It codes for CASSLPPLDEQVF.

This clonotype has at least ten counts. The chain recombines TRBV6-6 with TRBJ1-1; possible D gene TRBD1, 5 bases. Germline values: CDR1 MNHNY, CDR2 SVGAGI (reference sequence). This CDR3 region has 14 residues. Between the trimmed V and J ends, which lost 0 bases and 6 bases, there was a span of 11 bases. CDR3 sequence: CASSYSNRDPEAFF. CDR3 nucleotide sequence: TGTGCCAGCAGTTACTCGAATAGGGACCCTGAAGCTTTCTTT.

This chain uses TRBV4-1 with TRBJ2-7, with TRBD1 matching 10 bases. CDR1 and CDR2 from the germline V gene are MGHRA and YSYEKL. The CDR3 consists of 15 residues. CDR3: CLSSQEGQGIYEQYF. DNA for the CDR3: TGCCTCAGCAGCCAAGAGGGACAGGGGATCTACGAGCAGTACTTC.

This clonotype showed up just a few times. This may arise from a read error, as a much more abundant clone is one base away. V and J are TRBV28 and TRBJ2-5; the D is unclear. V lost 6 bases and J lost 0, with 11 bases in between. Per germline, CDR1 MDHEN and CDR2 SYDVKM. This CDR3 is 14 amino acids long. CDR3 loop: CASSRCMNQETQYF. CDR3 sequence (DNA): TGTGCCAGCAGCCGCTGTATGAACCAAGAGACCCAGTACTTC. Full variable domain (missing parts from reference TRBV28 and TRBJ2-5): DVKVTQSSRYLVKRTGEKVFLECVQDMDHENMFWYRQDPGLGLRLIYFSYDVKMKEKGDIPEGYSVSREKKERFSLILESASTNQTSMYLCASSRCMNQETQYFGPGTRLLVL.

This sequence joins TRBV20-1 and TRBJ2-3; the match to TRBD1 covers 7 bases. The CDR3 has 13 amino acids. Germline V gene sequence: CDR1 DFQATT, CDR2 SNEGSKA (reference sequence). V lost 6 bases, J lost 6 bases, and 9 bases stayed unmatched. CDR3 coding DNA: TGCAGTGCCACCGTAAAGGACAGGGATACGCAGTATTTT. This sequence encodes CSATVKDRDTQYF.